The rows below give T cell receptor beta chains drawn from one sample of a study of glioma-infiltrating T cells after dendritic cell vaccination. The repertoire was sequenced with immunoSEQ multiplex PCR; TCRdb's copy has only in-frame clones and lacks some. The sample has about 32,000 clones, more than 90% seen once. Sequencing was performed on blood, taken before dendritic cell vaccination. These receptors originate from a human donor with glioblastoma. CDR3s leave out the opening cysteine and the closing phenylalanine or tryptophan. Fields, in order: V gene, J gene, clone size, CDR3 protein. Some rows mark clone size as missing; the rest say once, few, many or name a class of expanded clone.

>TRBV7-8|TRBJ2-3|once
ASSRRARGLDGDTQY
>TRBV4-1|TRBJ2-5|.
ASSQILASGETQY
>TRBV7-6|TRBJ1-1|.
ASSAAGGTEAF
>TRBV18|TRBJ1-2|.
ASSPASNYGYT
>TRBV10-1|TRBJ1-4|few
ASSEEAPGGATNEKLF
>TRBV5-8|TRBJ2-5|.
ASSPETGGKETQY
>TRBV5-6|TRBJ2-1|.
ASSLAGGNRQF
>TRBV27|TRBJ1-2|.
ASSLATGFGYT
>TRBV25-1|TRBJ2-4|.
ASSPGGTGLMKNIQY
>TRBV7-9|TRBJ2-5|.
ASSPLGAFQETQY
>TRBV11-2|TRBJ2-7|once
ASSPRTSGGPYEQY
>TRBV27|TRBJ2-7|.
ASSSGQGASYEQY
>TRBV7-8|TRBJ2-7|.
ASSGDIHHEQY
>TRBV4-1|TRBJ1-5|.
ASSQVGTTNQPQH
>TRBV6-5|TRBJ2-1|.
ASSWGGAKFNEQF
>TRBV25-1|TRBJ2-7|.
ASSVAQTQY
>TRBV11-2|TRBJ2-3|.
ASSFDRTDTQY
>TRBV18|TRBJ2-1|.
ASSPGAGIGEQF
>TRBV5-1|TRBJ2-1|.
ASSLAPGGSYNEQF
>TRBV5-1|TRBJ2-1|.
ASSRVPRTSGVNEQF
>TRBV12-5|TRBJ1-1|.
ASGPGTGATEAF
>TRBV6-5|TRBJ2-5|.
ASTRDRVYQETQY
>TRBV5-4|TRBJ2-4|.
ASSRRQGALENIQY
>TRBV6-1|TRBJ1-2|.
ASNPPPRDNYGYT
>TRBV19|TRBJ1-3|.
ASSAPSLSGRKTPGNTIY
>TRBV6-6|TRBJ2-5|.
ASSFGSHQETQY
>TRBV25-1|TRBJ2-1|.
ASRPRPGLAGGGYEQF
>TRBV30|TRBJ2-7|.
AWSGLGAYEQY
>TRBV25-1|TRBJ2-1|.
ASSGPSYGGNYNEQF
>TRBV6-5|TRBJ2-7|few
ASGVQGTEQY
>TRBV5-1|TRBJ1-5|.
ASAKDSSLNQPQH
>TRBV7-2|TRBJ2-3|.
ASSLTQATDTQY
>TRBV5-1|TRBJ2-5|.
ASSKRLAGGEETQY
>TRBV5-1|TRBJ2-3|.
ASSQTSTLTDTQY